This T cell receptor (beta chain) emerged from a study of regulatory T cells in long-lasting Graves disease. Study findings and constraints: More public clonotypes were shared by persistent patients (2,741) than by new patients (fewer than 1,000).

Trimming shortened V by 5 bases and J by 0 bases, and 11 bases separated the two germline ends. The CDR3 length is 13 residues. Germline lookup yields CDR1 DFQATT and CDR2 SNEGSKA (reference sequence). The table lists this clonotype with a few counts. The antigen is not known. Time point in this sample: persistent/refractory GD, antithyroid drugs over 5 years with positive TRAb. PBMC-extracted RNA yielded the TCR library. Investigators prepared the TCR beta libraries by applying iRepertoire HTBI primers and Arm-PCR of CDR3 regions. TCRdb analysed the multiplex PCR reads with MiXCR anew, one entry per CDR3 protein. The repertoire holds some 280,000 distinct CDR3 sequences, with more than 20% as singletons.

Sample: peripheral blood mononuclear cells (PBMCs), taken when the disease was refractory, from a patient treated with antithyroid drugs. V and J are TRBV20-1 and TRBJ2-7; possible D gene TRBD2, 6 bases. This TCR was recovered from a female donor with Graves disease. CDR3 sequence reads: CSAVGRDSYEQYF. DNA of the CDR3: TGCAGTGCTGTCGGGCGGGACTCCTACGAGCAGTACTTC.